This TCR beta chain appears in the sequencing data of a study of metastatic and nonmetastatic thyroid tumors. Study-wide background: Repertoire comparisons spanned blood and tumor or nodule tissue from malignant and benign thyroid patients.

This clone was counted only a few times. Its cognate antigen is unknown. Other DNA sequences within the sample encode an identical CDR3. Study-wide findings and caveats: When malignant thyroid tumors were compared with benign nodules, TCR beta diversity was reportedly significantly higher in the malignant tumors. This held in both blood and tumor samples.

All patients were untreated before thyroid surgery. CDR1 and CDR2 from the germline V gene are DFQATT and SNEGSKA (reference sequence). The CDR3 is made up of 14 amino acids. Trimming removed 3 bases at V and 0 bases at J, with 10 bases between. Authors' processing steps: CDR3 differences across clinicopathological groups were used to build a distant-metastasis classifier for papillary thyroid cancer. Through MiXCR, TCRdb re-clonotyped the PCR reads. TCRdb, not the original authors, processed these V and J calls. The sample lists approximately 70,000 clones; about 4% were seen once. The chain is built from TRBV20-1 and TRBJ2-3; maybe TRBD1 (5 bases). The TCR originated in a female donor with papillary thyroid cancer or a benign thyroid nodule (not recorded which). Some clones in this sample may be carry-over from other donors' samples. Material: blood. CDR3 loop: CSASWGVSTDTQYF. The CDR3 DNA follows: TGCAGTGCTAGTTGGGGCGTCAGCACAGATACGCAGTATTTT.